This TCR beta chain was recorded in a study of blood T cell repertoires in COVID-19. Study context: Spain, Italy and the United States supplied samples that represented acute and convalescent COVID-19. Nucleic acid was either cDNA or gDNA, and it came from T cells, B-cell-depleted T cells, or PBMCs.

Germline CDR1 and CDR2: SGHAT and FQDESV (reference sequence). V lost 8 bases and J 2 bases, leaving 3 bases between the germline ends. The CDR3 has 10 amino acids. In the authors' workflow: Amplified reference gene primers provided the basis for estimating nucleated cell counts. Generated by immunoSEQ multiplex PCR, the TCRdb table keeps only in-frame clones and is missing some. Clonal size and the V and J genes are those of that table, whereas D and trimming came from the DNA. The sample has 250,000 to 300,000 clones, roughly 91% seen once. The rearrangement joins TRBV11-1 to TRBJ1-1, with D hard to call. Sequenced: peripheral blood. The source is a man aged 40-55 years with acute or convalescent COVID-19. CDR3 loop: CASSNTEAFF. CDR3 sequence (DNA): TGTGCCAGCTCTAACACTGAAGCTTTCTTT. Full variable domain (missing parts from reference TRBV11-1 and TRBJ1-1): EAEVAQSPRYKITEKSQAVAFWCDPISGHATLYWYRQILGQGPELLVQFQDESVVDDSQLPKDRFSAERLKGVDSTLKIQPAELGDSAMYLCASSNTEAFFGQGTRLTVV.